Sequencing of this T cell receptor (beta chain) was carried out in a study of CD8 T cells in ankylosing spondylitis. Overall study findings and caveats: Disease-linked clones reportedly showed significant enrichment in matched ankylosing spondylitis synovial fluid. One TCR beta motif, made up of about 8 highly homologous variants, appeared characteristic of ankylosing spondylitis blood.

TCRdb reprocessed the 5' RACE reads with MiXCR, giving one entry per CDR3 protein. The table shows 390,000 or so distinct CDR3 sequences, with around 20% occurring only once. This clonotype was seen a few times. Antigen: not known. Germline CDR1 SGHRS, CDR2 YFSETQ. V was trimmed by 0 bases and J by 2 bases, leaving 15 bases between them. This CDR3 region has 17 residues. J is TRBJ1-5 and V is TRBV5-1; D ambiguous. The TCR comes from a male donor with ankylosing spondylitis. Sequencing used blood, either unsorted or a sorted T cell fraction (not recorded which). CDR3: CASSLDASPGGNQPQHF. CDR3 DNA sequence: TGCGCCAGCAGCTTGGACGCCTCCCCCGGGGGCAATCAGCCCCAGCATTTT. Filled out from reference TRBV5-1 and TRBJ1-5, the complete variable domain reads KAGVTQTPRYLIKTRGQQVTLSCSPISGHRSVSWYQQTPGQGLQFLFEYFSETQRNKGNFPGRFSGRQFSNSRSEMNVSTLELGDSALYLCASSLDASPGGNQPQHFGDGTRLSIL.